The rows below give T cell receptor beta chains drawn from one sample of a study of blood T cell repertoires in COVID-19. The repertoire was sequenced with immunoSEQ multiplex PCR; TCRdb's copy has only in-frame clones and lacks some. Of fewer than 60,000 clones listed, more than 70% are singletons. Sequenced input: peripheral blood. The receptors shown here come from a man in his sixties with acute or convalescent COVID-19. CDR3s include the opening cysteine and the closing phenylalanine or tryptophan. Each record gives: clone size, D gene, V gene, J gene, CDR3 protein, CDR3 DNA. D genes are given only for firm matches. Clone size is stated in some rows and not others, as once, few, many or a class when expanded.

.,.,TRBV21-1,TRBJ2-1,CASSKGQRAPPNEQFF,TGTGCCAGCAGCAAAGGACAGCGGGCCCCCCCTAATGAGCAGTTCTTC
.,TRBD1,TRBV7-3,TRBJ2-5,CASSFDRDQETQYF,TGTGCCAGCAGCTTCGACAGGGACCAAGAGACCCAGTACTTC
.,TRBD1,TRBV7-3,TRBJ1-3,CASSLTGEDGNTIYF,TGTGCCAGCAGCTTGACAGGGGAAGACGGAAACACCATATATTTT
once,TRBD1,TRBV28,TRBJ1-5,CASSRPGQGRLSNQPQHF,TGTGCCAGCAGTCGGCCGGGACAGGGAAGGTTGAGCAATCAGCCCCAGCATTTT
.,.,TRBV6-5,TRBJ2-7,CASSYLGGSSYEQYF,TGTGCCAGCAGTTACCTCGGGGGATCCTCCTACGAGCAGTACTTC
.,.,TRBV18,TRBJ2-1,CASRGGGNDEQFF,TGTGCCAGCCGAGGGGGGGGCAACGATGAGCAGTTCTTC
.,TRBD1,TRBV19,TRBJ2-7,CASSIEGQGSIEQYF,TGTGCCAGTAGTATAGAGGGACAGGGTTCGATCGAGCAGTACTTC
.,.,TRBV5-1,TRBJ1-1,CASSLAVARGTTDTEAFF,TGCGCCAGCAGCTTGGCCGTGGCCAGGGGAACGACGGACACTGAAGCTTTCTTT
.,TRBD1,TRBV6-5,TRBJ2-2,CASTPGTGTGELFF,TGTGCCAGCACCCCCGGGACAGGTACCGGGGAGCTGTTTTTT
.,.,TRBV6-5,TRBJ1-1,CAGGDGDTEAFF,TGTGCCGGAGGGGATGGGGACACTGAAGCTTTCTTT
.,.,TRBV3-1/TRBV3-2,TRBJ2-2,CASSHRSRQAGGELFF,TGTGCCAGCAGCCATAGGTCAAGGCAGGCGGGCGGGGAGCTGTTTTTT
medium-sized,.,TRBV12-3/TRBV12-4,TRBJ2-7,CASRSGSNEQYF,TGTGCCAGCAGATCGGGGAGCAACGAGCAGTACTTC
few,.,TRBV9,TRBJ2-6,CASSPRAANVLTF,TGTGCCAGCAGCCCCAGGGCCGCCAACGTCCTGACTTTC
once,TRBD1,TRBV28,TRBJ1-5,CASSPRTGLGPQHF,TGTGCCAGCAGTCCTAGGACAGGGTTGGGGCCCCAGCATTTT
.,.,TRBV3-1/TRBV3-2,TRBJ1-1,CASSPRGAMNTEAFF,TGTGCCAGCTCCCCACGGGGGGCGATGAACACTGAAGCTTTCTTT
once,.,TRBV5-1,TRBJ2-1,CASRTGENEQFF,TGCGCCAGCAGGACGGGGGAAAATGAGCAGTTCTTC
.,TRBD2,TRBV10-2,TRBJ2-2,CASSGTSGTNTGELFF,TGCGCCAGCAGTGGCACTAGCGGAACGAACACCGGGGAGCTGTTTTTT
.,.,TRBV29-1,TRBJ1-1,CSVEGVFGTFF,TGCAGCGTTGAAGGAGTCTTCGGGACTTTCTTT
.,.,TRBV7-9,TRBJ1-6,CASSLTGDSPLHF,TGTGCCAGCAGCTTAACCGGGGATTCACCCCTCCACTTT
.,.,TRBV25-1,TRBJ2-1,CASSDPGQNPLNEQFF,TGTGCCAGCAGTGATCCCGGACAGAATCCTCTCAATGAGCAGTTCTTC
few,TRBD2,TRBV20-1,TRBJ2-3,CSASVGAGGNTDTQYF,TGCAGTGCTAGTGTGGGAGCGGGAGGGAACACAGATACGCAGTATTTT
.,TRBD2,TRBV5-4,TRBJ2-5,CASSQVVGRAAETQYF,TGTGCCAGCAGCCAGGTTGTAGGGAGGGCCGCAGAGACCCAGTACTTC
once,TRBD2,TRBV14,TRBJ2-1,CASSRGTSGRAREQFF,TGTGCCAGCAGCCGTGGGACTAGCGGGAGGGCACGCGAGCAGTTCTTC
.,TRBD2,TRBV14,TRBJ2-1,CASSPLDVREISLF,TGTGCCAGCAGCCCCTTAGATGTGCGGGAGATAAGTCTCTTC
.,.,TRBV7-3,TRBJ2-2,CASSLRGRANTGELFF,TGTGCCAGCAGCTTACGGGGTCGCGCGAACACCGGGGAGCTGTTTTTT
few,.,TRBV21-1,TRBJ2-6,CASSKEGVGANVLTF,TGTGCCAGCAGCAAAGAAGGGGTTGGGGCCAACGTCCTGACTTTC
.,.,TRBV6-6,TRBJ1-5,CASSRQLAPQHF,TGTGCCAGCAGCCGACAGCTAGCGCCCCAGCATTTT
.,.,TRBV12-3/TRBV12-4,TRBJ2-7,CASSSGLIAYF,TGTGCCAGCAGTTCCGGGTTAATTGCGTACTTC
.,.,TRBV11-2,TRBJ1-1,CASSLGVMNTEAFF,TGTGCCAGCAGCTTAGGTGTTATGAACACTGAAGCTTTCTTT
.,.,TRBV28,TRBJ1-2,CASSRGWVNYGYTF,TGTGCCAGCAGTAGGGGGTGGGTGAACTATGGCTACACCTTC
.,.,TRBV30,TRBJ1-2,CAWSRDTALGGYTF,TGTGCCTGGAGTCGGGACACCGCCTTGGGGGGCTACACCTTC
.,TRBD2,TRBV5-1,TRBJ2-1,CASSLAILAGSYNEQFF,TGCGCCAGCAGCTTGGCCATACTAGCGGGCTCCTACAATGAGCAGTTCTTC
.,.,TRBV29-1,TRBJ1-5,CSAQVAQHF,TGCAGCGCCCAAGTAGCCCAGCATTTT
.,TRBD1,TRBV6-5,TRBJ2-7,CASSLTGVPYEQYF,TGTGCCAGCAGTCTAACAGGGGTCCCCTACGAGCAGTACTTC
once,TRBD2,TRBV28,TRBJ2-1,CASSLGLAGGIDNEQFF,TGTGCCAGCAGTCTGGGACTAGCGGGAGGGATAGACAATGAGCAGTTCTTC
.,.,TRBV5-1,TRBJ2-7,CASSLVPSSYEQYF,TGCGCCAGCAGCTTGGTTCCTAGCTCCTACGAGCAGTACTTC
.,TRBD2,TRBV4-1,TRBJ2-1,CASSQLPSLAGEEQFF,TGCGCCAGCAGCCAGCTACCCTCCCTAGCGGGAGAGGAGCAGTTCTTC
.,.,TRBV27,TRBJ1-2,CASSYRDYSGYTF,TGTGCCAGCTCTTACAGGGACTACAGTGGCTACACCTTC
once,TRBD1,TRBV5-1,TRBJ1-2,CASSLSQGALNYGYTF,TGCGCCAGCAGCTTGAGCCAGGGGGCTTTAAACTATGGCTACACCTTC
.,.,TRBV18,TRBJ2-7,CASSPTDLTYEQYF,TGTGCCAGCTCACCGACGGACTTGACCTACGAGCAGTACTTC
.,TRBD1,TRBV18,TRBJ2-7,CASSPSGQGLYEQYF,TGTGCCAGCTCACCATCCGGACAGGGGCTCTACGAGCAGTACTTC
few,TRBD2,TRBV6-1,TRBJ2-1,CASSAPRASGYNEQFF,TGTGCCAGCAGTGCCCCGAGGGCTAGCGGTTACAATGAGCAGTTCTTC
.,TRBD1,TRBV28,TRBJ1-5,CASSFLLQGRDQPQHF,TGTGCCAGCAGTTTCCTTTTACAGGGGAGAGATCAGCCCCAGCATTTT
.,.,TRBV7-8,TRBJ1-1,CASSPPAAGNTEAFF,TGTGCCAGCAGCCCTCCTGCCGCAGGGAACACTGAAGCTTTCTTT
.,TRBD2,TRBV28,TRBJ2-1,CASSFPGLAGVTYNEQFF,TGTGCCAGCAGTTTCCCGGGACTAGCGGGAGTCACCTACAATGAGCAGTTCTTC
.,.,TRBV7-3,TRBJ2-1,CASSPRGSVPLREQFF,TGTGCCAGCAGCCCAAGAGGTAGCGTGCCGCTGCGGGAGCAGTTCTTC
.,.,TRBV4-1,TRBJ2-3,CASSQGLLATRTDTQYF,TGCGCCAGCAGCCAAGGCCTCCTAGCGACTCGCACAGATACGCAGTATTTT
.,TRBD2,TRBV5-4,TRBJ2-1,CASSLEPSGIGSEQFF,TGTGCCAGCAGCTTGGAGCCCAGCGGGATTGGGAGCGAGCAGTTCTTC
once,.,TRBV27,TRBJ2-7,CASSLLSGKGTYEQYF,TGTGCCAGCAGTTTATTATCAGGGAAAGGTACCTACGAGCAGTACTTC
.,.,TRBV24-1,TRBJ2-1,CATSVAREQFF,TGTGCCACCAGTGTCGCCCGGGAGCAGTTCTTC
.,TRBD1,TRBV28,TRBJ2-2,CASNSGTGGSTGELFF,TGTGCCAGCAACTCCGGGACAGGGGGCTCCACCGGGGAGCTGTTTTTT
.,.,TRBV28,TRBJ1-1,CASSTPGSGTEAFF,TGTGCCAGCAGTACACCAGGGTCGGGCACTGAAGCTTTCTTT
.,TRBD1,TRBV5-1,TRBJ2-7,CASSLKGTGAVSSSYEQYF,TGCGCCAGCAGCTTGAAAGGGACAGGGGCGGTCAGCAGCTCCTACGAGCAGTACTTC
medium-sized,TRBD1,TRBV5-6,TRBJ1-2,CASSLAGTEPLYGYTF,TGTGCCAGCAGCTTGGCAGGGACAGAACCCCTCTATGGCTACACCTTC